This entry lists 15 T cell receptor beta chains sequenced from one sample in a study of T cell clonality in common variable immunodeficiency. Profiling relied on immunoSEQ multiplex PCR, and the TCRdb table lists in-frame clones only, not all of them. The specimen has about 40,000 clones, none found just once. Sequencing was performed on peripheral blood mononuclear cells. Every receptor here comes from a person between 18 and 75 years old in good health.

This clone was counted many times. The sequenced fragment ends 3 residues before the CDR3 boundary, so the rest is inferred from the germline J gene. The chain has TRBV4-2 and TRBJ1-2; TRBD1 aligns across 9 bases. Germline lookup yields CDR1 LGHNA and CDR2 YNFKEQ. V gave up 4 bases and J gave up 0 bases; unmatched junction bases: 3. CDR3 length: 15 amino acids. CDR3: CASSRDRVSNYGYTF. The CDR3 DNA, read in part, is TGTGCCAGCAGCCGGGACAGGGTATCTAACTATGGC.

Judged by abundance, this clone is medium-sized. The read comes to an end 3 residues before the CDR3 does, leaving the germline J gene to fill in the end. This chain links TRBV5-1 with TRBJ2-1, with 7 bases aligning to TRBD2. The germline V gene has CDR1 SGHRS and CDR2 YFSETQ. V was clipped by 6 bases and J by 4 bases; unmatched bases: 7. The length of the CDR3 is 14 residues. The CDR3 loop reads CASMRRESYNEQFF. CDR3 DNA, as far as it was read: TGCGCCAGCATGAGGCGGGAGTCGTACAATGAG.

This clone has ten or more counts. The CDR3 extends 3 residues past the end of the read, so its final part is completed from the germline J gene. The chain is built from TRBV7-8 and TRBJ2-7; 8 bases align to TRBD1. Germline V gene data show CDR1 as SGHVS and CDR2 as FQNEAQ. With 4 bases clipped from V and 5 bases from J, the junction kept 13 bases outside the gene matches. The CDR3 is 16 residues long. The CDR3 reads CASSYSDRGTKNEQYF. CDR3 bases read: TGTGCCAGCAGCTATTCCGACAGGGGCACAAAGAACGAG.

Many counts were recorded for this clone. The missing CDR3 end, 3 residues past where the read stops, is filled in from the germline J gene. J is TRBJ2-3 and V is TRBV11-2, with D hard to call. The V end lost 5 bases, the J end lost 5 bases, and 8 bases lay between the germline ends. The CDR3 loop spans 12 amino acids. Germline V gives CDR1 SGHAT, CDR2 FQNNGV. The part of the CDR3 DNA that was read is TGTGCCAGCAGCCGCGCGATAGATACG. It codes for CASSRAIDT. The entire CDR3 sequence reads CASSRAIDTQYF.

This clone was counted many times. The observed sequence ends 3 residues before the CDR3 terminus, with the missing tail filled in from the germline J gene. The rearrangement joins TRBV20-1 to TRBJ2-2; 11 nucleotides agree with TRBD2. The germline V gene has CDR1 DFQATT and CDR2 SNEGSKA (reference sequence). V trimming: 0 bases; J trimming: 7 bases; junction bases outside the gene matches: 7. The CDR3 extends over 16 amino acids. The part of the CDR3 DNA that was read is TGCAGTGCTAGAGATCGGCTAGCGGGAGGTCGCGGGGAG. This gives the protein CSARDRLAGGRGE. The whole CDR3 protein reads CSARDRLAGGRGELFF.

This clone has just a few counts. CDR3 DNA (partial): TGTGCCAGCAGCTTAAGCGCGGATTTTTCCTACGAG. It translates to CASSLSADFSYE. Given in full, the CDR3 is CASSLSADFSYEQYF. V usage is TRBV7-2 and J usage is TRBJ2-7, with D hard to call. The CDR3 extends 3 residues past the end of the read, so its final part is completed from the germline J gene. The CDR3 contains 15 residues. Between the trimmed V and J ends, which lost 2 bases and 1 base, there was a span of 12 bases. CDR1 and CDR2 (germline): SGHTA, FQGNSA.

The table lists this clone with many counts. The DNA ends 3 residues before the CDR3 does, and the rest of the CDR3 is filled in from the germline J gene. V gene TRBV20-1 combines with J gene TRBJ2-1, with 13 bases lining up with TRBD2. J lost 3 bases, V lost 6 bases, and 5 bases had no gene match. CDR1 is DFQATT and CDR2 is SNEGSKA in the germline V gene (reference sequence). This CDR3 spans 15 amino acids. CDR3 region: CSATRTSGSYNEQFF. Incomplete CDR3 DNA: TGCAGTGCGACGCGGACTAGCGGGAGCTACAATGAG.

Many counts were recorded for this clone. The CDR3 extends 3 residues past the end of the read, so its final part is completed from the germline J gene. The chain links TRBV20-1 to TRBJ2-2; TRBD2 matches 9 bases. Germline trimming cut 6 bases from V and 5 bases from J; bases unmatched to any gene: 7. The germline V gene has CDR1 DFQATT and CDR2 SNEGSKA (reference sequence). The length of the CDR3 is 14 residues. The CDR3 is CSALGLAGTGELFF. The CDR3 bases that were read are TGCAGTGCACTTGGGCTAGCGGGGACCGGGGAG.

This clone was seen at least ten times. The read terminates 3 residues ahead of where the CDR3 ends, so the germline J gene completes it. V is TRBV20-1 and J is TRBJ2-7; 10 bases are shared with TRBD2. V trimming: 3 bases; J trimming: 2 bases; junction bases outside the gene matches: 7. Per germline, CDR1 DFQATT and CDR2 SNEGSKA (reference sequence). The CDR3 contains 15 residues. The CDR3 reads CSASARTSGAYEQYF. The sequenced CDR3 bases are TGCAGTGCTAGTGCCCGGACTAGCGGTGCCTACGAG.

In its sample, this clone was seen many times. The CDR3 extends 3 residues past the end of the read, so its final part is completed from the germline J gene. This sequence joins TRBV30 and TRBJ1-2; D gene ambiguous. The CDR3 loop spans 13 amino acids. Deletions cut 2 bases from V and 2 bases from J, with 9 bases between. Germline lookup yields CDR1 GTSNPN and CDR2 SVGIG (reference sequence). The CDR3 sequence is CAWSWRANYGYTF. Partial CDR3 DNA: TGTGCCTGGAGTTGGAGGGCAAACTATGGC. The whole variable domain, filled in from reference TRBV30 and TRBJ1-2, reads SQTIHQWPATLVQPVGSPLSLECTVEGTSNPNLYWYRQAAGRGLQLLFYSVGIGQISSEVPQNLSASRPQDRQFILSSKKLLLSDSGFYLCAWSWRANYGYTFGSGTRLTVV.

As regards this clone: The DNA ends 3 residues before the CDR3 does, and the rest of the CDR3 is filled in from the germline J gene. The chain recombines TRBV7-9 with TRBJ1-4; 10 bases fit TRBD1. Trimming took 5 bases from V and 5 from J; bases not matched to a gene: 5. Germline lookup yields CDR1 SEHNR and CDR2 FQNEAQ (reference sequence). CDR3 length: 15 residues. Incomplete CDR3 DNA: TGTGCCAGCAGCCATAGGGGACAGGGGAATGAAAAA. Amino acid sequence: CASSHRGQGNEK. Given in full, the CDR3 is CASSHRGQGNEKLFF.

Many counts were recorded for this clone. The read terminates 3 residues before the CDR3 end, so the remaining end is supplied by the germline J gene. The chain uses TRBV19 and TRBJ2-2; 8 bases fit TRBD2. The trim removed 5 bases at V and 5 bases at J, leaving 7 bases unmatched. The CDR3 loop spans 15 amino acids. Germline V gives CDR1 LNHDA, CDR2 SQIVND (reference sequence). The sequenced CDR3 bases are TGTGCCAGTAGTTCCGGGGGGGGCCTAACCGGGGAG. This translates into CASSSGGGLTGE. The whole CDR3 reads CASSSGGGLTGELFF.

This clone has at least ten counts. The part of the CDR3 DNA that was read is TGTGCCAGCAGTGAAGGGGCCTTATATAATCAGCCC. This encodes CASSEGALYNQP. The complete CDR3 sequence is CASSEGALYNQPQHF. The chain joins TRBV6-1 to TRBJ1-5; no clear D. The CDR3 is cut off 3 residues early in the read; its end comes from the germline J gene. Germline CDR1 is MNHNS and CDR2 is SASEGT. This CDR3 is built from 15 residues. Trimming cost V 1 base and J 4 bases, with 11 bases left between them.

This clone was seen a handful of times. The missing CDR3 end, 3 residues past where the read stops, is filled in from the germline J gene. This chain links TRBV30 with TRBJ2-4; possible D gene TRBD1, 6 bases. CDR1 and CDR2 (germline): GTSNPN, SVGIG (reference sequence). The CDR3 is 13 amino acids. The chain's CDR3 is CAWRHTGTYGQYF. Partial CDR3 DNA: TGTGCCTGGAGACACACAGGGACCTATGGT.

With respect to this clone: The read falls 3 residues short of the CDR3 end, and the missing part is taken from the germline J gene. This chain uses TRBV5-6 with TRBJ2-5, with D possibly matching TRBD1 (6 bases). The CDR3 sequence is 13 residues long. Trimming took 2 bases from V and 4 from J, leaving 9 bases between them. Germline CDR1 reads SGHDT; CDR2 reads YYEEEE. The sequenced part of the CDR3 DNA is TGTGCCAGCAGCTTTCGAGGGGGAGAGACC. As protein: CASSFRGGET. The full CDR3 protein is CASSFRGGETQYF.